This TCR beta chain comes out of a study of T cell clusters in autoimmune cytopenias. Study background: The median distinct TRB clonotype count was about 2,000 per sample, from a median approximately 52,000 reads. Overall study results and limits: Primary autoimmune cytopenia patients seemingly lacked the physiological T cell clusters found in healthy donors. The cluster-lack signature was not seen for secondary cytopenia versus chronic lymphocytic leukemia. TRB repertoire shifts in secondary cytopenia and chronic lymphocytic leukemia mostly reflected lymphoma, not autoimmunity.

TRB rearrangements were amplified by touch-down multiplex PCR with mixed TRB-A/B primers. TCRdb reprocessed the multiplex PCR reads, with one entry per CDR3 protein and no DNA. The sample table sets out around 5,700 distinct CDR3 sequences. In terms of frequency, this clonotype is medium-sized. Its antigen is unknown. Each sample's input was 250 ng genomic DNA, roughly 38,000 genome equivalents. Looked up from germline, CDR1 is MNHNS and CDR2 is SASEGT. The CDR3 consists of 14 residues. V gene TRBV6-1 combines with J gene TRBJ2-7; TCRdb selects TRBD1, and the lack of DNA leaves this call unchecked. This TCR came from a human donor with an autoimmune cytopenia or autoimmune hepatitis (not recorded which). The sample consisted of peripheral blood. The CDR3: CASSEMGQGYEQYF.